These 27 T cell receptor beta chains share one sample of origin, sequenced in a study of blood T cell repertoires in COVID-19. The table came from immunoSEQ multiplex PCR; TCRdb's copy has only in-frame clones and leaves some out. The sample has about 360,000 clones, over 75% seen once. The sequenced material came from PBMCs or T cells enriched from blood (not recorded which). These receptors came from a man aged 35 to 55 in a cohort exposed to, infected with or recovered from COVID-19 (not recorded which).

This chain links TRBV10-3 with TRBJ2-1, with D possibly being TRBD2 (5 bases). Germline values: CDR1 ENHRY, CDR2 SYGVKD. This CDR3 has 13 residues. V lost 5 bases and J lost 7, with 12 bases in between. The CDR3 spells CAISSGLANEQFF. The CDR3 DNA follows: TGTGCCATCAGTTCAGGACTGGCTAATGAGCAGTTCTTC.

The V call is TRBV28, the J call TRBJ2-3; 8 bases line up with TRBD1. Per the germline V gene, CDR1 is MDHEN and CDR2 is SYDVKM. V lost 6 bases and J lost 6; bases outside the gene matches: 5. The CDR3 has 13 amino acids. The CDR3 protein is CASRGTGRDTQYF. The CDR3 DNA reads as TGTGCCAGCAGGGGGACAGGACGGGATACGCAGTATTTT.

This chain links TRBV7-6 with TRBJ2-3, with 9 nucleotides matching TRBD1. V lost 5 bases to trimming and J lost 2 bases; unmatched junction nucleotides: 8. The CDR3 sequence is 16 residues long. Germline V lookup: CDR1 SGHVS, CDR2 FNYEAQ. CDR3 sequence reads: CASSPWGQGNTDTQYF. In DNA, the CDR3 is TGTGCCAGCAGCCCGTGGGGACAGGGTAACACAGATACGCAGTATTTT.

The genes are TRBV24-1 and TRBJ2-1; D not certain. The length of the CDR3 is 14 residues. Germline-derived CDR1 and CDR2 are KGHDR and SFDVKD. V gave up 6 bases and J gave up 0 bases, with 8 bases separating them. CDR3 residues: CATSPTNSYNEQFF. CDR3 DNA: TGTGCCACCAGTCCCACAAACTCCTACAATGAGCAGTTCTTC.

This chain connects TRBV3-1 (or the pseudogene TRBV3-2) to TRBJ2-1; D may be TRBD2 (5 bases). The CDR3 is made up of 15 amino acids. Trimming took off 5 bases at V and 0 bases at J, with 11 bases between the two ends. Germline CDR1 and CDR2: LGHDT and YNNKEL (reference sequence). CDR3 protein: CASSFPGSSYNEQFF. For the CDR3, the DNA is TGTGCCAGCAGCTTCCCTGGGAGCTCCTACAATGAGCAGTTCTTC.

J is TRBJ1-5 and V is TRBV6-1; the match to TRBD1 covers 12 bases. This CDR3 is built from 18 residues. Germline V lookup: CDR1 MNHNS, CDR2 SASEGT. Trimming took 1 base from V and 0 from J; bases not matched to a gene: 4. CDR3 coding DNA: TGTGCCAGCAGTGAAGGGGGACAGGGGGCCGATAGCAATCAGCCCCAGCATTTT. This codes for CASSEGGQGADSNQPQHF.

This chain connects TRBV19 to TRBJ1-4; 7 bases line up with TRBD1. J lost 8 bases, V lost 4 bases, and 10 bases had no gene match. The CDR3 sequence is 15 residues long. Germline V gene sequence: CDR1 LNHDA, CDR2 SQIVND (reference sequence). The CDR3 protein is CASSTLQGRSEKLFF. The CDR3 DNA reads TGTGCCAGTAGTACCCTACAGGGGCGTTCGGAAAAACTGTTTTTT.

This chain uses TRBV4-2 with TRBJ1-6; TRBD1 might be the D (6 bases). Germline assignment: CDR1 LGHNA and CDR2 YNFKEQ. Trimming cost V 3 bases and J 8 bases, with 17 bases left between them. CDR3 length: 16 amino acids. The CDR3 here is CASSQELRGGDSPLHF. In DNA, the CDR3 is TGTGCCAGCAGCCAGGAACTCAGGGGTGGGGATTCACCCCTCCACTTT.

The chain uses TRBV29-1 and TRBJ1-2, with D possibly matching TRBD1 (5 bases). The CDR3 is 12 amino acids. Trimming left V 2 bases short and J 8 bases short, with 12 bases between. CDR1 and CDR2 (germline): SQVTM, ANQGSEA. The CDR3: CSVESQAKGYTF. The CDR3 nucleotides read TGCAGCGTTGAATCACAGGCAAAAGGCTACACCTTC.

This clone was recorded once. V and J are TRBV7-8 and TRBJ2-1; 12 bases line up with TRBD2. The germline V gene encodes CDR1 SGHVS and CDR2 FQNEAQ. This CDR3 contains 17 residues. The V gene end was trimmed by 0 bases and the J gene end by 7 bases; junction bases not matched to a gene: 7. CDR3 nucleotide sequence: TGTGCCAGCAGCTTAGCCCTAGCGGGAGGGCCGAGAAATGAGCAGTTCTTC. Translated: CASSLALAGGPRNEQFF.

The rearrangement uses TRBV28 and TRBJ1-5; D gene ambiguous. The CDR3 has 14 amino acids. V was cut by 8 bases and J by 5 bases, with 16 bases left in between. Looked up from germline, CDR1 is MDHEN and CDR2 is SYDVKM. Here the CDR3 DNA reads TGTGCCAGCGTGTCCGGGAGTTTCCATCAGCCCCAGCATTTT. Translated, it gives CASVSGSFHQPQHF. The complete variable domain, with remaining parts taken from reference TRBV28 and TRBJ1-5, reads DVKVTQSSRYLVKRTGEKVFLECVQDMDHENMFWYRQDPGLGLRLIYFSYDVKMKEKGDIPEGYSVSREKKERFSLILESASTNQTSMYLCASVSGSFHQPQHFGDGTRLSIL.

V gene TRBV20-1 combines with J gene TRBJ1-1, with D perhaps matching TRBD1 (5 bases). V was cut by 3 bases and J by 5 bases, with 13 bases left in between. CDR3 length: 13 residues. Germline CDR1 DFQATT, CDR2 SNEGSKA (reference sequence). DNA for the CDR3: TGCAGTGCTAGTGTGCCCCGGGGGACTGAAGCTTTCTTT. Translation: CSASVPRGTEAFF.

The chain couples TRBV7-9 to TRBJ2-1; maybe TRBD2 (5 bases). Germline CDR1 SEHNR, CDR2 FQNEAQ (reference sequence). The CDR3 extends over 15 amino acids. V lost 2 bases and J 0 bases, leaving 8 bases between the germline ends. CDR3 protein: CASSLIASSYNEQFF. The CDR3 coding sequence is TGTGCCAGCAGCTTAATAGCGAGCTCCTACAATGAGCAGTTCTTC.

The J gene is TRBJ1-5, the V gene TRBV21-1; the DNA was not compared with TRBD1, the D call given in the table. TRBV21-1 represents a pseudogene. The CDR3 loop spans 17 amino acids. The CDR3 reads CASSKPPGGESNQPQHF. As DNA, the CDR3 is TGTGCCAGCAGCAAACCTCCAGGGGGCGAGAGCAATCAGCCCCAGCATTTT.

CDR3 loop: CASSSPSGRNGYTF. CDR3 DNA sequence: TGTGCCAGCAGCTCCCCGTCGGGTCGGAATGGCTACACCTTC. This rearrangement joins TRBV5-4 to TRBJ1-2; D gene uncertain. Germline-derived CDR1 and CDR2 are SGHNT and YYREEE (reference sequence). The CDR3 is 14 amino acids. V lost 3 bases and J lost 6, with 15 bases in between.

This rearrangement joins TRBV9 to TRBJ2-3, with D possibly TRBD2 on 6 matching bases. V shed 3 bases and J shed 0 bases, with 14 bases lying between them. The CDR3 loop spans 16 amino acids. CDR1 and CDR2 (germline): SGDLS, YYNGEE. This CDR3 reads CASSGSLASSTDTQYF. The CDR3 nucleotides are TGTGCCAGCAGCGGGTCCCTAGCGTCTAGCACAGATACGCAGTATTTT.

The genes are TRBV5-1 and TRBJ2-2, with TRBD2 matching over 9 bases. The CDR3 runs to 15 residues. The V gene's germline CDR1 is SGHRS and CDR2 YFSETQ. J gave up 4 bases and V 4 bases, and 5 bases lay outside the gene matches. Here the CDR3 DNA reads TGCGCCAGCAGCCAGGGACTAGCCGGCACCGGGGAGCTGTTTTTT. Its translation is CASSQGLAGTGELFF.

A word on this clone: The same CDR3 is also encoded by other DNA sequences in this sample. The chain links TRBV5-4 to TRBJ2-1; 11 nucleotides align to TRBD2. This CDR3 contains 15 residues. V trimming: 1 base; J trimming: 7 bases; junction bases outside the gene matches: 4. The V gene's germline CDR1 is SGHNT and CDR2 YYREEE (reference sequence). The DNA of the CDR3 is TGTGCCAGCAGCTTGACTAGCGGGAGTTTTAATGAGCAGTTCTTC. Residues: CASSLTSGSFNEQFF.

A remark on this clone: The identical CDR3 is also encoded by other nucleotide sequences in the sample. The CDR3 loop is CASSPGQETQYF. CDR3 nucleotide sequence: TGTGCCAGCAGCCCCGGCCAAGAGACCCAGTACTTC. The rearrangement joins TRBV7-9 to TRBJ2-5; D not resolved. Germline-derived CDR1 and CDR2 are SEHNR and FQNEAQ (reference sequence). The CDR3 contains 12 residues. V dropped 5 bases and J dropped 1 base, with 5 bases sitting between them. Drawing the rest from reference TRBV7-9 and TRBJ2-5, the complete variable domain is DTGVSQNPRHKITKRGQNVTFRCDPISEHNRLYWYRQTLGQGPEFLTYFQNEAQLEKSRLLSDRFSAERPKGSFSTLEIQRTEQGDSAMYLCASSPGQETQYFGPGTRLLVL.

The CDR3 loop is CASVPSSGRSYEQYF. For the CDR3, the DNA is TGTGCCAGCGTACCTTCTAGCGGGAGATCCTACGAGCAGTACTTC. The chain uses TRBV7-2 and TRBJ2-7, with TRBD2 matching 10 bases. Germline CDR1 and CDR2: SGHTA and FQGNSA. After removal of 8 bases from V and 1 base from J, the junction contained 8 bases not matched to a gene. This CDR3 contains 15 residues.

CDR3 sequence reads: CASGVQGKQPQHF. The CDR3 nucleotides read TGTGCCAGCGGAGTACAGGGAAAACAGCCCCAGCATTTT. The chain recombines TRBV3-1 (or the pseudogene TRBV3-2) with TRBJ1-5, with D possibly matching TRBD1 (6 bases). V lost 8 bases to trimming and J lost 7 bases, with 15 bases between them. Germline-derived CDR1 and CDR2 are LGHDT and YNNKEL (reference sequence). The CDR3 extends over 13 amino acids.

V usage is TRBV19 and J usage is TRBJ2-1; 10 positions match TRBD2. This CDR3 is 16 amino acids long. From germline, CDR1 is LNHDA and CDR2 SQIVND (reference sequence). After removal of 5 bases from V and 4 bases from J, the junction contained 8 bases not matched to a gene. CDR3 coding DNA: TGTGCCAGTAGTGAGGGACTAGCGCCTGAGTACAATGAGCAGTTCTTC. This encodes CASSEGLAPEYNEQFF. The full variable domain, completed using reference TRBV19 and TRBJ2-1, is DGGITQSPKYLFRKEGQNVTLSCEQNLNHDAMYWYRQDPGQGLRLIYYSQIVNDFQKGDIAEGYSVSREKKESFPLTVTSAQKNPTAFYLCASSEGLAPEYNEQFFGPGTRLTVL.

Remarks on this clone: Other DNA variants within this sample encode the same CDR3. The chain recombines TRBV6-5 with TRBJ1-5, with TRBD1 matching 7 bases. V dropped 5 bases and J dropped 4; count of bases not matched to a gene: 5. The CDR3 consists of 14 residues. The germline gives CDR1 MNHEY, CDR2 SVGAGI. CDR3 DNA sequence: TGTGCCAGCAGTCGGACAGGCGGAAATCAGCCCCAGCATTTT. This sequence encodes CASSRTGGNQPQHF.

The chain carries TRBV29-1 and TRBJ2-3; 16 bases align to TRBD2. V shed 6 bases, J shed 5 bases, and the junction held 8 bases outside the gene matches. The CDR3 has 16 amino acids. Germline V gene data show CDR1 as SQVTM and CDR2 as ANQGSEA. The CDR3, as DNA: TGCAGCGTAAGGGGACTAGCGGGAGGGCTGGGAGATACGCAGTATTTT. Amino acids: CSVRGLAGGLGDTQYF.

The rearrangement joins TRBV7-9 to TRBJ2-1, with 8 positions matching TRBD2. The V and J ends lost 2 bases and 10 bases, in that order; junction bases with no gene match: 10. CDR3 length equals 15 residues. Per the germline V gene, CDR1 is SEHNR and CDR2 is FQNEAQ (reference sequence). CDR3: CASSLLASGSDEQFF. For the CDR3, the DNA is TGTGCCAGCAGCTTACTGGCTAGCGGGTCCGACGAGCAGTTCTTC.

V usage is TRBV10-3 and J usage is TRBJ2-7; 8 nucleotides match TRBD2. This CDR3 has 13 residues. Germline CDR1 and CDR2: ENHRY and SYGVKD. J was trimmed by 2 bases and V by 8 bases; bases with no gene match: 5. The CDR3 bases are TGTGCCATCTCCAGCGGGGGAACCTACGAGCAGTACTTC. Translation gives CAISSGGTYEQYF.

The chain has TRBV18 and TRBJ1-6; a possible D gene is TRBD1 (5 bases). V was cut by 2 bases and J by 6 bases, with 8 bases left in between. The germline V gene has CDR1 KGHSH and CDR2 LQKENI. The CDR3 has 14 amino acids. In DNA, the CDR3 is TGTGCCAGCTCACCATTCGGGGGTAATTCACCCCTCCACTTT. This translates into CASSPFGGNSPLHF.